The clone carrying this T cell receptor beta chain was seen only a few times. What it recognizes is unknown. Hyperthyroidism patients, all newly diagnosed, had under 2 months' duration and ages of 18 to 65. This entry is derived from a study of Graves' ophthalmopathy and Graves' hyperthyroidism. Across the study: Where ophthalmopathy was absent within 18 months of follow-up, hyperthyroidism was stable. General study points: Also, most clonotypes expanded in the thyroid above 0.001 frequency appeared in blood.

CDR3 regions of TCR beta were amplified from RNA transcripts. Investigators did first-round RT-PCR with HTBI primers, then second-round multiplex PCR. Each CDR3 protein is one row after TCRdb ran MiXCR on the multiplex PCR reads. The sample shows about 500,000 distinct CDR3 sequences, about 40% of them seen only once. This sequence originates from an adult man with Graves' hyperthyroidism. Sequencing was done on a sample of peripheral blood or thyroid tissue (not recorded which).

CDR3 sequence reads: CASSYGRGLGAYEQYF. CDR3 in DNA: TGTGCCAGCAGTTACGGTCGGGGTTTAGGGGCCTACGAGCAGTACTTC. The chain uses TRBV6-6 and TRBJ2-7; D is tentatively TRBD1 or TRBD2 (5 bases each). Germline V gives CDR1 MNHNY, CDR2 SVGAGI (reference sequence). V was clipped by 2 bases and J by 2 bases, with 16 bases between them. The CDR3 is 16 residues long.